This T cell receptor beta chain was identified during a study of OX40 agonist ivuxolimab in advanced cancers. Looking at the study overall: Ivuxolimab, an agonist antibody against OX40 (CD134), was given to patients. Patients were dosed intravenously with ivuxolimab at 0.01 to 10 mg/kg every 2 weeks. There were three patients with partial responses, one having hepatocellular carcinoma and two cutaneous melanoma.

The CDR3 is made up of 17 amino acids. J gave up 4 bases and V 3 bases, and 14 bases lay outside the gene matches. Germline V gene lookup returns CDR1 SGHRS and CDR2 YFSETQ. This clone was detected only a few times. Its specificity is unknown. Study-wide results and caveats: Within 6 weeks, CD4+ and CD8+ blood T cells expanded clonally at 0.1 to 3.0 mg/kg.

The table came from immunoSEQ multiplex PCR; TCRdb's copy has only in-frame clones and leaves some out. The sample lists more than 40,000 clones; 85% to 90% were seen once. The chain combines TRBV5-1 with TRBJ2-5; 8 nucleotides agree with TRBD1. This material consisted of CD4+ or CD8+ T cells sorted from blood, taken in a trial of the OX40 agonist ivuxolimab. The sequence was obtained from an adult with an advanced solid tumor such as melanoma, head and neck, liver or kidney cancer. The CDR3 spells CASSSARGVRGLETQYF. The CDR3 nucleotides read TGCGCCAGCAGCTCCGCCCGCGGGGTCAGGGGGCTAGAGACCCAGTACTTC.